The 18 T cell receptor beta chains listed next were all sequenced from one sample in a study of blood T cell repertoires in COVID-19. The data were produced by immunoSEQ multiplex PCR, yet TCRdb's version contains in-frame clones alone and is incomplete. Of around 250,000 clones in the sample, 75% to 85% are singletons; the top ten hold 5.1%. Sequencing was done on a sample of peripheral blood. The receptors shown here come from a man aged 45 to 65 with active or convalescent COVID-19.

A note on this clone: Because the CDR3's place on the DNA is in doubt, the DNA is left out and the CDR3 is given as listed by TCRdb. This chain uses TRBV3-1 (or the pseudogene TRBV3-2) with TRBJ1-5; no DNA check was done on the table's D call, TRBD1. The CDR3 spans 13 amino acids, including both terminal residues. Per germline, CDR1 LGHDT and CDR2 YNNKEL (reference sequence). CDR3 protein: CASSQDLDKAQHF.

The chain employs TRBV27 and TRBJ2-2; TRBD1 matches at 9 bases. The CDR3 totals 14 residues. V dropped 8 bases and J dropped 5; count of bases not matched to a gene: 6. The germline V gene encodes CDR1 MNHEY and CDR2 SMNVEV (reference sequence). The CDR3 protein is CASGQGRSTGELFF. CDR3 nucleotides: TGTGCCAGCGGACAGGGGAGGAGTACCGGGGAGCTGTTTTTT.

This chain uses TRBV11-2 with TRBJ2-1; weak D call: TRBD2 (5 bases). Trimming left V 5 bases short and J 3 bases short, with 14 bases between. The CDR3 has 15 amino acids. The germline CDR1 and CDR2 sequences are SGHAT and FQNNGV. The CDR3 here is CASSPIIRDYNEQFF. CDR3 nucleotide sequence: TGTGCCAGCAGCCCAATAATCCGGGACTACAATGAGCAGTTCTTC.

The chain has TRBV7-2 and TRBJ2-5, with 7 bases fitting TRBD2. J gave up 5 bases and V 5 bases, and 11 bases lay outside the gene matches. Germline V CDR1 and CDR2: SGHTA, FQGNSA. CDR3 length equals 15 residues. The CDR3 bases are TGTGCCAGCAGCCAGAATCTAGCGGCCCTGGAGACCCAGTACTTC. Translated: CASSQNLAALETQYF. Full variable domain (missing parts from reference TRBV7-2 and TRBJ2-5): GAGVSQSPSNKVTEKGKDVELRCDPISGHTALYWYRQSLGQGLEFLIYFQGNSAPDKSGLPSDRFSAERTGGSVSTLTIQRTQQEDSAVYLCASSQNLAALETQYFGPGTRLLVL.

The V gene is TRBV5-6, the J gene TRBJ2-2; no reliable D call. Germline V gene data show CDR1 as SGHDT and CDR2 as YYEEEE. CDR3 length: 13 amino acids. The V end was cut by 4 bases, the J end by 9 bases, with 13 bases between. DNA for the CDR3: TGTGCCAGCAGCCCAGACCTGGAGCGGGAGCTGTTTTTT. Translation gives CASSPDLERELFF.

The chain links TRBV11-2 to TRBJ2-3; 12 positions agree with TRBD1. This CDR3 is 16 amino acids long. Germline-derived CDR1 and CDR2 are SGHAT and FQNNGV. V dropped 4 bases and J dropped 4; count of bases not matched to a gene: 6. The CDR3 protein is CASSSVGTGGSDTQYF. In nucleotides, the CDR3 is TGTGCCAGCAGCTCCGTCGGGACAGGGGGCTCAGATACGCAGTATTTT. The entire variable domain, with the rest obtained from reference TRBV11-2 and TRBJ2-3, is as follows: EAGVAQSPRYKIIEKRQSVAFWCNPISGHATLYWYQQILGQGPKLLIQFQNNGVVDDSQLPKDRFSAERLKGVDSTLKIQPAKLEDSAVYLCASSSVGTGGSDTQYFGPGTRLTVL.

J is TRBJ2-7 and V is TRBV29-1, with 7 bases matching TRBD1. Losses at the gene ends were 4 bases for V and 4 bases for J; bases not matched to a gene: 13. Germline CDR1 is SQVTM and CDR2 is ANQGSEA. CDR3 length: 15 residues. The CDR3 nucleotides read TGCAGCGTTGGGGGTGACGGGACAGTAGGGTACGAGCAGTACTTC. Protein sequence: CSVGGDGTVGYEQYF.

This clone was seen more than once but under ten times. This rearrangement joins TRBV7-9 to TRBJ1-4, with D possibly matching TRBD1 (6 bases). The CDR3 is made up of 14 amino acids. Germline assignment: CDR1 SEHNR and CDR2 FQNEAQ (reference sequence). The ends were cut back, 6 bases at V and 3 bases at J, with 11 bases in the middle. The CDR3 nucleotides read TGTGCCAGCAGGCCGGACAGTGCTAATGAAAAACTGTTTTTT. It codes for CASRPDSANEKLFF.

This sequence joins TRBV5-4 and TRBJ1-6, with 7 bases lining up with TRBD1. Germline V gene lookup returns CDR1 SGHNT and CDR2 YYREEE (reference sequence). The CDR3 loop spans 13 amino acids. V was clipped by 9 bases and J by 7 bases; unmatched bases: 7. In DNA, the CDR3 is TGTGCCACAAGGGGACAGAAGAATTCACCCCTCCACTTT. Its translation: CATRGQKNSPLHF.

The rearrangement uses TRBV9 and TRBJ2-3; TRBD2 might be the D (6 bases). The CDR3 extends over 12 amino acids. The V gene's germline CDR1 is SGDLS and CDR2 YYNGEE. Trimming pared 7 bases from V and 4 bases from J, leaving 10 bases between. Here the CDR3 DNA reads TGTGCCAGCTGGGAGGCCCCAGATACGCAGTATTTT. It codes for CASWEAPDTQYF.

The V call is TRBV25-1, the J call TRBJ2-7, with 10 bases identical to TRBD2. Germline values: CDR1 MGHDK, CDR2 SYGVNS. The CDR3 is 16 residues long. V lost 7 bases to trimming and J lost 3 bases; unmatched junction nucleotides: 12. CDR3 bases: TGTGCCAGCAAGGGGATAGCGGGAGGCCCTAACTACGAGCAGTACTTC. It specifies CASKGIAGGPNYEQYF.

The gene calls are TRBV28 and TRBJ1-5; TRBD1 aligns across 8 bases. With V trimmed by 8 bases and J by 9 bases, 15 bases remained unmatched. CDR3 length equals 15 residues. Germline lookup yields CDR1 MDHEN and CDR2 SYDVKM. The CDR3 protein is CASGKTGGTGWPQHF. The CDR3 bases are TGTGCCAGCGGAAAAACAGGGGGAACCGGCTGGCCCCAGCATTTT.

The chain uses TRBV7-2 and TRBJ2-7; 8 bases line up with TRBD2. This CDR3 comprises 14 residues. V lost 6 bases, J lost 6 bases, and 10 bases stayed unmatched. Germline V gene data show CDR1 as SGHTA and CDR2 as FQGNSA. DNA of the CDR3: TGTGCCAGCAGGAAAGCGGGAGTTGGGGGCGAGCAGTACTTC. Translation: CASRKAGVGGEQYF.

The chain carries TRBV2 and TRBJ2-3; 8 bases fit TRBD2. This CDR3 contains 17 residues. Germline CDR1 and CDR2: SNHLY and FYNNEI. With V trimmed by 3 bases and J by 0 bases, 8 bases remained unmatched. Here the CDR3 DNA reads TGTGCCAGCAGTGATGGAGGACTAGCCGATAGCACAGATACGCAGTATTTT. Translating gives CASSDGGLADSTDTQYF.

The chain joins TRBV7-2 to TRBJ1-4, with a tentative D call TRBD1 (5 bases). With 5 bases removed from V and 4 bases from J, the gap between germline ends came to 17 bases. CDR3 size: 16 residues. Germline V gives CDR1 SGHTA, CDR2 FQGNSA. The DNA of the CDR3 is TGTGCCAGCAGCCGGAGACCAGGGCAAAGTAATGAAAAACTGTTTTTT. This sequence encodes CASSRRPGQSNEKLFF.

V gene TRBV2 combines with J gene TRBJ2-3; 11 bases fit TRBD2. V was clipped by 3 bases and J by 2 bases; unmatched bases: 10. The CDR3 runs to 18 residues. Germline lookup yields CDR1 SNHLY and CDR2 FYNNEI. This CDR3 reads CASSDPSGGRRNTDTQYF. The CDR3 DNA reads TGTGCCAGCAGTGACCCTAGCGGGGGGAGACGAAACACAGATACGCAGTATTTT.

The V and J genes are TRBV15 and TRBJ1-4, with a weak D call TRBD1 (5 bases). The CDR3 loop spans 14 amino acids. Germline V gene lookup returns CDR1 LNHNV and CDR2 YYDKDF (reference sequence). V was shortened by 1 base and J by 12 bases, with 15 bases between the two germline ends. The CDR3 spells CATSRGQPVPELFF. In nucleotides, the CDR3 is TGTGCCACCAGCAGAGGACAGCCAGTACCGGAACTGTTTTTT.

V usage is TRBV7-2 and J usage is TRBJ2-2; no firm D call. The CDR3 consists of 12 residues. The ends were cut back, 5 bases at V and 8 bases at J, with 9 bases in the middle. CDR1 and CDR2 from the germline V gene are SGHTA and FQGNSA. The CDR3 DNA follows: TGTGCCAGCAGCCCCCCGGTAGGGGAGCTGTTTTTT. Translation: CASSPPVGELFF.